This T cell receptor (beta chain) was captured by sequencing in a study of response to subunit inactivated influenza vaccine (dated by TCRdb to 2017 to 2018). Regarding the study in general: Deep quantitative T cell receptor repertoire profiling was used in the study to track responses to a trivalent subunit inactivated influenza vaccine. Study-wide conclusions, independent of this receptor: It was suggested by the authors that each seasonal influenza vaccination may recruit only a limited number of new T cells.

This clonotype was picked up a small number of times. Which antigen it targets is not known. No clone much larger than this one lies a single base away; base qualities are absent. Spanning cysteine to phenylalanine, the CDR3 consists of 14 amino acids. Only CDR3 DNA is held: 42 bases, read in frame from base 1. Trimming takes 3 bases off V and 0 bases off J; junction bases not matched to a gene: 4. CDR1 DFQATT and CDR2 SNEGSKA are derived from the germline V gene (reference sequence). The library relied on RT-PCR. The sequencing machine was an Illumina HiSeq 2500. TCRdb reprocessed the public reads (quality trimming at Q25 with fastp, clone calling with MiXCR) and kept in-frame beta chains. Rows with one shared CDR3 protein collapse into an entry with the most common genes and DNA. The sample table contains just under 250,000 distinct CDR3 sequences; only one count was recorded for more than 10% of them. Of the sample, 7.8% is held by the ten largest clones.

The chain couples TRBV20-1 to TRBJ1-1; TRBD1 aligns with 7 central bases. The starting material was non-naive T cells sorted from PBMCs, obtained 14 days before vaccination. The cell subset or site label, as the study defines it: memory T cell fraction. This sequence originates from a man aged 45-60 years who received an inactivated influenza vaccine. Donor details come from another sample of the same person, matched by shared clones. At the DNA level, the sequence is TGCAGTGCTAGTGGGGGACAGCTGAACACTGAAGCTTTCTTT. It is translated as CSASGGQLNTEAFF.